This TCR beta chain emerged from a study of CD8+ T cells in alopecia areata. Study-wide results and limits: Relative to mice, TCR sharing across patients was less clear, a difference possibly HLA-related.

In regard to this clone: No antigen is known for it.

cDNA serving as the sequencing template came from extracted, reverse transcribed RNA. Sequenced by immunoSEQ multiplex PCR; TCRdb stores in-frame clones only, minus some. The data hold roughly 140,000 clones, with about three fifths observed a single time. The germline CDR1 and CDR2 sequences are SQVTM and ANQGSEA. The CDR3 runs 16 residues. V lost 2 bases and J lost 2; bases outside the gene matches: 9. The chain combines TRBV29-1 with TRBJ2-7; 10 nucleotides align to TRBD2. The sequence was obtained from a human donor in good health. The sequenced material came from CD8+ T cells sorted from blood. Written as DNA, the CDR3 is TGCAGCGTTGAATTGCTAGCGGGAGTGAACCCCTACGAGCAGTACTTC. Translating gives CSVELLAGVNPYEQYF.